This T cell receptor beta chain came from a study of OX40 agonist ivuxolimab in advanced cancers. Study observations and caveats: Clones of CD4+ and CD8+ blood T cells grew by week 6 at doses of 0.1 to 3.0 mg/kg.

The table came from immunoSEQ multiplex PCR; TCRdb's copy has only in-frame clones and leaves some out. Of fewer than 75,000 clones listed, approximately 90% are singletons. With respect to this clone: The antigen remains undetermined.

This receptor was identified in an adult with an advanced solid tumor such as melanoma, head and neck, liver or kidney cancer. Specimen: CD4+ or CD8+ T cells sorted from blood, collected in a trial of the OX40 agonist ivuxolimab.

The CDR3 region has the DNA TGTGCCATCAGTGACCCGAGGTACAATGAGCAGTTCTTC. Amino acid sequence: CAISDPRYNEQFF. V and J are TRBV10-3 and TRBJ2-1; D is ambiguous. The CDR3 has 13 amino acids. Germline V gene sequence: CDR1 ENHRY, CDR2 SYGVKD. Trimming removed 3 bases from V and 4 bases from J, with 7 bases in between.